These 9 T cell receptor beta chains originate from one sample sequenced in a study of cytomegalovirus exposure and HLA in healthy donors. PCR used 60 Vbeta primers and 13 Jbeta primers. Assay used: immunoSEQ multiplex PCR; TCRdb lists only in-frame clones, some missing. Counted here are about 140,000 clones, roughly 80% occurring once; the ten biggest clones make up over 3%. Specimen: PBMCs. The receptors were gathered from a middle-aged man in good health and CMV-seronegative.

The chain couples TRBV30 to TRBJ1-5, with a tentative D call TRBD1 (5 bases). V was cut by 1 base and J by 0 bases, with 13 bases left in between. The CDR3 has 16 residues. In germline, CDR1 is GTSNPN, CDR2 SVGIG (reference sequence). CDR3 loop: CAWSGRGTYSNQPQHF. CDR3 coding DNA: TGTGCCTGGAGTGGACGGGGGACCTATAGCAATCAGCCCCAGCATTTT.

V is TRBV5-1 and J is TRBJ2-5; D ambiguous. The CDR3 runs 16 residues. Looked up from germline, CDR1 is SGHRS and CDR2 is YFSETQ. The ends were cut back, 0 bases at V and 1 base at J, with 13 bases in the middle. In DNA, the CDR3 is TGCGCCAGCAGCTTGGGCACCCTTACGGGCCAAGAGACCCAGTACTTC. Protein product: CASSLGTLTGQETQYF.

The gene calls are TRBV4-1 and TRBJ2-7; 7 bases match TRBD2. CDR1 and CDR2 from the germline V gene are MGHRA and YSYEKL. The CDR3 loop spans 17 amino acids. V lost 1 base, J lost 3 bases, and 12 bases stayed unmatched. As DNA, the CDR3 is TGCGCCAGCAGCCAAGTAGGCCCCGGGGGGATGGTCTACGAGCAGTACTTC. Amino acids: CASSQVGPGGMVYEQYF.

The CDR3 is CASSIGVTGTGELFF. CDR3 in DNA: TGTGCCAGTAGTATAGGGGTTACAGGGACCGGGGAGCTGTTTTTT. The rearrangement joins TRBV19 to TRBJ2-2; D is perhaps TRBD1 (6 bases). CDR1 and CDR2 from the germline V gene are LNHDA and SQIVND (reference sequence). The CDR3 is 15 amino acids. The V end lost 1 base, the J end lost 5 bases, and 11 bases lay between the germline ends. Together with reference TRBV19 and TRBJ2-2, the CDR3 gives the full variable domain: DGGITQSPKYLFRKEGQNVTLSCEQNLNHDAMYWYRQDPGQGLRLIYYSQIVNDFQKGDIAEGYSVSREKKESFPLTVTSAQKNPTAFYLCASSIGVTGTGELFFGEGSRLTVL.

This rearrangement joins TRBV13 to TRBJ2-1, with 12 bases lining up with TRBD2. Germline lookup yields CDR1 PRHDT and CDR2 FYEKMQ (reference sequence). This CDR3 has 14 residues. V shed 5 bases and J 9 bases; nucleotides not matched to a gene: 5. DNA of the CDR3: TGTGCCAGCAGCCATCTAGCGGGGGGGCGTGAGCAGTTCTTC. Amino acid sequence: CASSHLAGGREQFF.

This clone was found once. The gene calls are TRBV7-2 and TRBJ2-3; D may be TRBD1 (6 bases). V was pared by 3 bases and J by 4 bases, with 11 bases between. The CDR3 spans 14 residues. In germline, CDR1 is SGHTA, CDR2 FQGNSA. CDR3 nucleotides: TGTGCCAGCAGCTTCCCAGGGGCCTCAGATACGCAGTATTTT. It is translated as CASSFPGASDTQYF.

The J gene is TRBJ2-3, the V gene TRBV10-1, with 8 nucleotides matching TRBD2. Unmatched junction bases numbered 9, after V lost 8 bases and J lost 5 bases. This CDR3 has 14 residues. Germline V lookup: CDR1 WNHNN, CDR2 SYGVQD (reference sequence). The CDR3 DNA reads TGCGCCAGCGCTGATAGCGGGGCAAGAGATACGCAGTATTTT. Residues: CASADSGARDTQYF.

The chain uses TRBV10-1 and TRBJ2-3, with D perhaps TRBD2 (5 bases). CDR3 length equals 14 residues. Trimming took 4 bases from V and 2 from J, leaving 10 bases between them. Germline CDR1 WNHNN, CDR2 SYGVQD (reference sequence). The CDR3 sequence: CASSAPGDTDTQYF. In DNA form, the CDR3 reads TGCGCCAGCAGTGCTCCCGGGGACACAGATACGCAGTATTTT.

This chain joins TRBV5-6 and TRBJ1-3, with 7 bases aligning to TRBD1. V was pared by 4 bases and J by 0 bases, with 4 bases of the junction left unmatched. This CDR3 region has 15 residues. The germline CDR1 and CDR2 sequences are SGHDT and YYEEEE. CDR3 region: CASSHGTVSGNTIYF. CDR3 coding DNA: TGTGCCAGCAGCCATGGGACAGTCTCTGGAAACACCATATATTTT.